The clone carrying this T cell receptor beta chain was picked up many times. Its antigen is unknown. Amplifying from RNA transcripts, the study obtained TCR beta CDR3 regions. The first round was an RT-PCR with HTBI primers, and the second round was a multiplex PCR. TCRdb fed the multiplex PCR reads into MiXCR, producing one record per CDR3 protein. The sample consists of around 600,000 distinct CDR3 sequences, roughly 39% of them appearing once. This sample was included in a study of Graves' ophthalmopathy and Graves' hyperthyroidism. Study in general: Pretreatment peripheral blood was obtained at initial diagnosis. Study observations and caveats: Blood contained most expanded thyroid clonotypes exceeding 0.001 frequency. In predicting ophthalmopathy progression, the model reached approximately 71% sensitivity and 72.22% specificity.

The CDR3 spans 16 residues. With V trimmed by 6 bases and J by 1 base, 8 bases remained unmatched. Clinical symptoms and serum thyroxine were used for diagnosis; TRAb, thyroid ultrasound and orbital computed tomography were also relied on. The source material was peripheral blood. The chain uses TRBV12-3 or TRBV12-4 and TRBJ1-2, with TRBD1 matching over 10 bases. This TCR derives from an adult man with Graves' ophthalmopathy. CDR3 bases: TGTGCCAGCAGCTATGGACAGGGGGGGAGTAACTATGGCTACACCTTC. Translated, it gives CASSYGQGGSNYGYTF.